A selection of T cell receptor beta chains follows, all from one sample in a study of CD4 T cells in relation to SARS-CoV-2 and coronaviruses. For these receptors, no antigen is known. Produced via immunoSEQ multiplex PCR; TCRdb's table is partial and in-frame only. The sample shows 20,000 to 25,000 clones, less than 80% of them seen only once. The sample taken for sequencing was CD4+ T cells from PBMCs, cultured in vitro. The receptor source for this set is a human donor in good health. CDR3s include the opening cysteine and the closing phenylalanine or tryptophan. D genes are given only for firm matches. Expanded clones are given a class, and other clones once, few, many or no size at all.

V: TRBV2; J: TRBJ1-2; D: TRBD1; size: -; DNA: TGTGCCAGCAGTGGGGTTCGAGACAGGGGGGCCGGCTACACCTTC; CDR3: CASSGVRDRGAGYTF
V: TRBV30; J: TRBJ1-6; D: TRBD1; size: -; DNA: TGTGCCTGGACACACGAGACAGGGGGCGGATCACCCCTCCACTTT; CDR3: CAWTHETGGGSPLHF
V: TRBV24-1; J: TRBJ2-3; D: TRBD1; size: -; DNA: TGTGCCACCAGTGATCCAGGGGGACCGGGCACAGATACGCAGTATTTT; CDR3: CATSDPGGPGTDTQYF
V: TRBV11-2; J: TRBJ2-3; D: -; size: -; DNA: TGTGCCAGCAGCCCGCCCTGGGGCACAGATACGCAGTATTTT; CDR3: CASSPPWGTDTQYF
V: TRBV16; J: TRBJ1-1; D: -; size: few; DNA: TGTGCCAGCAGCCAATCGCAGATATTGAACACTGAAGCTTTCTTT; CDR3: CASSQSQILNTEAFF
V: TRBV10-3; J: TRBJ1-4; D: -; size: -; DNA: TGTGCCATCAGTGAGCCGTCAGGTGGCGAAAAACTGTTTTTT; CDR3: CAISEPSGGEKLFF
V: TRBV29-1; J: TRBJ1-1; D: -; size: -; DNA: TGCAGCCCCTCCCGGCGGTTGAACACTGAAGCTTTCTTT; CDR3: CSPSRRLNTEAFF
V: TRBV5-4; J: TRBJ2-1; D: TRBD2; size: -; DNA: TGTGCCAGCAGCTTGGACCTAGCGGGAGAGGATGAGCAGTTCTTC; CDR3: CASSLDLAGEDEQFF
V: TRBV4-3; J: TRBJ2-5; D: TRBD1; size: -; DNA: TGCGCCAGCAGCCGGGACAGGGGGATGAAGACCCAGTACTTC; CDR3: CASSRDRGMKTQYF
V: TRBV11-3; J: TRBJ1-1; D: -; size: -; DNA: TGTGCCAGCAGCTTGACCGAGAACACTGAAGCTTTCTTT; CDR3: CASSLTENTEAFF
V: TRBV19; J: TRBJ2-3; D: TRBD1; size: -; DNA: TGTGCCAGTAGTAGCGGGGCCGCAGGGGGCCGAGATACGCAGTATTTT; CDR3: CASSSGAAGGRDTQYF
V: TRBV10-3; J: TRBJ1-5; D: -; size: -; DNA: TGTGCCATCGCCCGCGACGGTTTCAATCAGCCCCAGCATTTT; CDR3: CAIARDGFNQPQHF
V: TRBV4-1; J: TRBJ2-2; D: -; size: -; DNA: TGCGCCGCAAAGGGGATGACTATCACAACCGGGGAGCTGTTTTTT; CDR3: CAAKGMTITTGELFF
V: TRBV5-4; J: TRBJ2-3; D: -; size: -; DNA: TGTGCCAGCAGCTTGGAGGTCACAGATACGCAGTATTTT; CDR3: CASSLEVTDTQYF
V: TRBV10-1; J: TRBJ2-1; D: TRBD1; size: once; DNA: TGCGCCAGCAGTGAGGGACAGGGGACCCATGAGCAGTTCTTC; CDR3: CASSEGQGTHEQFF
V: TRBV9; J: TRBJ2-6; D: TRBD1; size: -; DNA: TGTGCCAGCAGCGACAGGGGGAGGGGGGCCAACGTCCTGACTTTC; CDR3: CASSDRGRGANVLTF
V: TRBV2; J: TRBJ1-1; D: -; size: once; DNA: TGTGCCAGCAGTGTAAGTTGGGGGGACACTGAAGCTTTCTTT; CDR3: CASSVSWGDTEAFF
V: TRBV3-1/TRBV3-2; J: TRBJ2-7; D: -; size: -; DNA: TGTGCCAGCAGCCAAGATCTGACATTCTCCTACGAGCAGTACTTC; CDR3: CASSQDLTFSYEQYF
V: TRBV10-1; J: TRBJ2-3; D: TRBD1; size: -; DNA: TGCGCCAGCGGAGAACCGGGACAGAGGAGCACAGATACGCAGTATTTT; CDR3: CASGEPGQRSTDTQYF
V: TRBV7-3; J: TRBJ2-1; D: TRBD1; size: -; DNA: TGTGCCAGCAGCTTAGGACAGGGGGTCAATGAGCAGTTCTTC; CDR3: CASSLGQGVNEQFF
V: TRBV12-3/TRBV12-4; J: TRBJ1-3; D: -; size: -; DNA: TGTGCCAGCAGTAGACAGTCTGGAAACACCATATATTTT; CDR3: CASSRQSGNTIYF
V: TRBV7-9; J: TRBJ1-1; D: -; size: -; DNA: TGTGCCAGCAGCCCCGTCTTGGCCTACAGAGGCACTGAAGCTTTCTTT; CDR3: CASSPVLAYRGTEAFF
V: TRBV7-8; J: TRBJ2-1; D: TRBD2; size: -; DNA: TGTGCCAGCAGCTTTAGGGTAGGGACTAGCGGGAGGACAGGGGAGCAGTTCTTC; CDR3: CASSFRVGTSGRTGEQFF
V: TRBV21-1; J: TRBJ1-2; D: -; size: -; DNA: TGTGCCAGCGGAGCACCAGGTCCGAGGCAGGGGATCAATGGCTACACCTTC; CDR3: CASGAPGPRQGINGYTF
V: TRBV3-1/TRBV3-2; J: TRBJ2-5; D: TRBD2; size: -; DNA: TGTGCCAGCAGCCAAGGGGTTAGCGGGGGGGTCCAAGAGACCCAGTACTTC; CDR3: CASSQGVSGGVQETQYF
V: TRBV18; J: TRBJ1-4; D: TRBD1; size: -; DNA: TGTGCCAGCTCACCCAGTCCGGGACAGGGTTACGAAAAACTGTTTTTT; CDR3: CASSPSPGQGYEKLFF
V: TRBV29-1; J: TRBJ1-2; D: -; size: few; DNA: TGCAGCGTCGCCGTGAGAGTTCGTGGCTACACCTTC; CDR3: CSVAVRVRGYTF
V: TRBV5-8; J: TRBJ1-1; D: TRBD1; size: -; DNA: TGTGCCAGCACCCGAGAGAGAGGGGGCATGAACACTGAAGCTTTCTTT; CDR3: CASTRERGGMNTEAFF
V: TRBV20-1; J: TRBJ2-7; D: -; size: -; DNA: TGCAGTGCTAGTCGGCACCAGTACGAGCAGTACTTC; CDR3: CSASRHQYEQYF